These T cell receptor beta chains were read from a single sample in a study of T cell responses to AZD1222 COVID-19 vaccine. Sequencing used immunoSEQ multiplex PCR; TCRdb keeps in-frame clones, though not all of them. The data hold 130,000 or so clones, with around nine tenths observed a single time. Sequenced here: peripheral blood, sampled on day 0 of AZD1222 vaccination. The origin of the receptors is an adult in good health. The CDR3 runs from the conserved cysteine through the conserved F or W. The order of the fields is clone size, D gene, J gene, V gene, CDR3 protein, CDR3 DNA. D genes are given only for firm matches. Clone size is stated in some rows and not others, as once, few, many or a class when expanded.

clone size: -
D gene: -
J gene: TRBJ2-7
V gene: TRBV28
CDR3 protein: CASSLSGSDEQYF
CDR3 DNA: TGTGCCAGCAGTTTATCAGGGTCCGACGAGCAGTACTTC

clone size: -
D gene: -
J gene: TRBJ2-5
V gene: TRBV6-6
CDR3 protein: CASSYLGWEETQYF
CDR3 DNA: TGTGCCAGCAGCTACCTAGGGTGGGAAGAGACCCAGTACTTC

clone size: once
D gene: -
J gene: TRBJ1-1
V gene: TRBV28
CDR3 protein: CASRPSGVGRTEAFF
CDR3 DNA: TGTGCCAGCAGACCCTCGGGCGTGGGGAGGACTGAAGCTTTCTTT

clone size: -
D gene: -
J gene: TRBJ2-3
V gene: TRBV29-1
CDR3 protein: CSVVGTEVTQYF
CDR3 DNA: TGCAGCGTTGTAGGGACGGAAGTTACGCAGTATTTT

clone size: -
D gene: -
J gene: TRBJ2-7
V gene: TRBV5-1
CDR3 protein: CASTQGYEQYF
CDR3 DNA: TGCGCCAGCACACAGGGCTACGAGCAGTACTTC

clone size: -
D gene: -
J gene: TRBJ2-1
V gene: TRBV27
CDR3 protein: CASSLSGQTYNEQFF
CDR3 DNA: TGTGCCAGCAGTTTATCCGGACAGACTTACAATGAGCAGTTCTTC

clone size: -
D gene: -
J gene: TRBJ2-7
V gene: TRBV27
CDR3 protein: CASSLYEGSYEQYF
CDR3 DNA: TGTGCCAGCAGTTTATATGAGGGTTCCTACGAGCAGTACTTC

clone size: -
D gene: -
J gene: TRBJ1-1
V gene: TRBV6-1
CDR3 protein: CASSESFYTEAFF
CDR3 DNA: TGTGCCAGCAGTGAAAGCTTCTACACTGAAGCTTTCTTT

clone size: -
D gene: -
J gene: TRBJ2-1
V gene: TRBV7-8
CDR3 protein: CASNPFDSYNEQFF
CDR3 DNA: TGTGCCAGCAACCCGTTTGACTCCTACAATGAGCAGTTCTTC

clone size: once
D gene: -
J gene: TRBJ2-7
V gene: TRBV12-3/TRBV12-4
CDR3 protein: CASSFDQGREQYF
CDR3 DNA: TGTGCCAGCAGTTTTGATCAGGGGAGGGAGCAGTACTTC

clone size: -
D gene: -
J gene: TRBJ2-3
V gene: TRBV6-5
CDR3 protein: CASSWSASTDTQYF
CDR3 DNA: TGTGCCAGCAGTTGGAGCGCCAGCACAGATACGCAGTATTTT

clone size: -
D gene: -
J gene: TRBJ1-1
V gene: TRBV6-5
CDR3 protein: CASSPGSRAFF
CDR3 DNA: TGTGCCAGCAGCCCCGGGTCCCGGGCTTTCTTT

clone size: -
D gene: -
J gene: TRBJ1-5
V gene: TRBV10-3
CDR3 protein: CAISESEEGGAGNQPQHF
CDR3 DNA: TGTGCCATCAGTGAGTCGGAGGAGGGGGGCGCAGGCAATCAGCCCCAGCATTTT

clone size: -
D gene: TRBD1
J gene: TRBJ2-5
V gene: TRBV2
CDR3 protein: CASRAGGPETQYF
CDR3 DNA: TGTGCCAGCAGGGCAGGGGGCCCGGAGACCCAGTACTTC

clone size: -
D gene: -
J gene: TRBJ2-1
V gene: TRBV23-1
CDR3 protein: CASSHIIQSEPAREQFF
CDR3 DNA: TGCGCCAGCAGCCATATTATCCAGAGCGAGCCTGCCCGTGAGCAGTTCTTC

clone size: few
D gene: -
J gene: TRBJ2-7
V gene: TRBV9
CDR3 protein: CASSEGSGSSYEQYF
CDR3 DNA: TGTGCCAGCAGCGAAGGTAGCGGTAGCTCCTACGAGCAGTACTTC

clone size: -
D gene: -
J gene: TRBJ2-7
V gene: TRBV19
CDR3 protein: CASSLHGRGAYEQYF
CDR3 DNA: TGTGCCAGTAGCCTTCATGGGCGGGGAGCCTACGAGCAGTACTTC

clone size: -
D gene: TRBD2
J gene: TRBJ2-1
V gene: TRBV9
CDR3 protein: CASSPRSRGLAGRNEQFF
CDR3 DNA: TGTGCCAGCAGCCCGAGAAGTCGGGGACTAGCGGGGAGGAATGAGCAGTTCTTC

clone size: -
D gene: -
J gene: TRBJ2-7
V gene: TRBV7-2
CDR3 protein: CASSLQGLGSYEQYF
CDR3 DNA: TGTGCCAGCAGCTTACAGGGGCTCGGCTCCTACGAGCAGTACTTC

clone size: -
D gene: -
J gene: TRBJ2-2
V gene: TRBV7-2
CDR3 protein: CASSLSKVGAFTGELFF
CDR3 DNA: TGTGCCAGCAGCTTATCCAAGGTGGGAGCGTTCACCGGGGAGCTGTTTTTT

clone size: -
D gene: TRBD1
J gene: TRBJ1-2
V gene: TRBV28
CDR3 protein: CASSQGDNYGYTF
CDR3 DNA: TGTGCCAGCAGTCAGGGGGATAACTATGGCTACACCTTC

clone size: -
D gene: -
J gene: TRBJ1-2
V gene: TRBV18
CDR3 protein: CASSPVEKWGGYTF
CDR3 DNA: TGTGCCAGCTCACCAGTTGAGAAGTGGGGGGGCTACACCTTC

clone size: -
D gene: -
J gene: TRBJ1-1
V gene: TRBV11-2
CDR3 protein: CASSPSPEAFF
CDR3 DNA: TGTGCCAGCAGCCCCTCCCCTGAAGCTTTCTTT

clone size: -
D gene: -
J gene: TRBJ1-6
V gene: TRBV9
CDR3 protein: CASSVELDRNNSPLHF
CDR3 DNA: TGTGCCAGCAGCGTAGAGCTGGACCGTAATAATTCACCCCTCCACTTT

clone size: few
D gene: TRBD2
J gene: TRBJ2-2
V gene: TRBV5-6
CDR3 protein: CASSSEEREHTGELFF
CDR3 DNA: TGTGCCAGCAGCTCGGAGGAGCGGGAGCACACCGGGGAGCTGTTTTTT

clone size: -
D gene: TRBD1
J gene: TRBJ2-1
V gene: TRBV18
CDR3 protein: CASRRERGHNEQFF
CDR3 DNA: TGTGCCAGCCGCCGAGAGAGGGGGCACAATGAGCAGTTCTTC

clone size: -
D gene: TRBD2
J gene: TRBJ2-1
V gene: TRBV7-8
CDR3 protein: CASSLRREGRNEQFF
CDR3 DNA: TGTGCCAGCAGCTTAAGGCGGGAGGGCCGCAATGAGCAGTTCTTC

clone size: -
D gene: -
J gene: TRBJ2-7
V gene: TRBV20-1
CDR3 protein: CSASLWSYEQYF
CDR3 DNA: TGCAGTGCTAGTTTGTGGAGCTACGAGCAGTACTTC

clone size: few
D gene: -
J gene: TRBJ2-7
V gene: TRBV28
CDR3 protein: CASSFGPLYEQYF
CDR3 DNA: TGTGCCAGCAGTTTCGGCCCTTTATACGAGCAGTACTTC

clone size: -
D gene: -
J gene: TRBJ1-4
V gene: TRBV4-2
CDR3 protein: CASSLDPPGEKLFF
CDR3 DNA: TGTGCCAGCAGTCTCGACCCACCGGGAGAAAAACTGTTTTTT

clone size: once
D gene: -
J gene: TRBJ1-4
V gene: TRBV4-3
CDR3 protein: CASSRVRLINEKLFF
CDR3 DNA: TGCGCCAGCAGCCGGGTTCGGTTGATTAATGAAAAACTGTTTTTT

clone size: once
D gene: TRBD2
J gene: TRBJ2-2
V gene: TRBV9
CDR3 protein: CASSLGLAGRGTGELFF
CDR3 DNA: TGTGCCAGCAGCCTAGGACTAGCGGGACGGGGCACCGGGGAGCTGTTTTTT

clone size: -
D gene: TRBD2
J gene: TRBJ2-2
V gene: TRBV5-8
CDR3 protein: CASSYGLAGVPGELFF
CDR3 DNA: TGTGCCAGCAGCTATGGACTAGCGGGAGTACCCGGGGAGCTGTTTTTT

clone size: few
D gene: -
J gene: TRBJ2-7
V gene: TRBV3-1/TRBV3-2
CDR3 protein: CASSQGVAASYEQYF
CDR3 DNA: TGTGCCAGCAGCCAAGGGGTAGCGGCCTCCTACGAGCAGTACTTC

clone size: -
D gene: TRBD2
J gene: TRBJ2-1
V gene: TRBV30
CDR3 protein: CAWAGTSGNNEQFF
CDR3 DNA: TGTGCCTGGGCCGGGACTAGCGGGAACAATGAGCAGTTCTTC